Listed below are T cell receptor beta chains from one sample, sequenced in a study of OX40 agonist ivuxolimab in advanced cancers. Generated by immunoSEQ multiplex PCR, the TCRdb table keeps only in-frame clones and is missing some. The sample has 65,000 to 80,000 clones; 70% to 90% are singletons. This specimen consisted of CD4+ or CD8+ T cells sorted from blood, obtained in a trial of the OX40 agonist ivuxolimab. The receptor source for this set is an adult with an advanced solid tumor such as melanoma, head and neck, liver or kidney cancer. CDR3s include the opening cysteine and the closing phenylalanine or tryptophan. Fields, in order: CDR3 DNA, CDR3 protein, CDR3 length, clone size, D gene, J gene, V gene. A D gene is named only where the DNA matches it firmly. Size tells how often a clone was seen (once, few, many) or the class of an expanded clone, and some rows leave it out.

cdr3_nt: TGTGCCAGCCTCACAGGGAGCTATGGCTACACCTTC; cdr3_aa: CASLTGSYGYTF; cdr3_length: 12; clone_size: NA; d_call: NA; j_call: TRBJ1-2; v_call: TRBV19
cdr3_nt: TGTGCCAGCAGCCGGACGGATAGCAATCAGCCCCAGCATTTT; cdr3_aa: CASSRTDSNQPQHF; cdr3_length: 14; clone_size: few; d_call: NA; j_call: TRBJ1-5; v_call: TRBV7-2
cdr3_nt: TGTGCCGGTGATGGCTACACCTTC; cdr3_aa: CAGDGYTF; cdr3_length: 8; clone_size: few; d_call: NA; j_call: TRBJ1-2; v_call: TRBV14
cdr3_nt: TGTGCCAGCAGCTCCGAACGAGCAGCTTTCAACACTGAAGCTTTCTTT; cdr3_aa: CASSSERAAFNTEAFF; cdr3_length: 16; clone_size: NA; d_call: NA; j_call: TRBJ1-1; v_call: TRBV5-5
cdr3_nt: TGTGCCAGCAGTTCCAGGGGACACACAGATACGCAGTATTTT; cdr3_aa: CASSSRGHTDTQYF; cdr3_length: 14; clone_size: NA; d_call: NA; j_call: TRBJ2-3; v_call: TRBV6-5
cdr3_nt: TGTGCCTCCCAGGGTGAGGGAAGGGAGCAGTTCTTC; cdr3_aa: CASQGEGREQFF; cdr3_length: 12; clone_size: NA; d_call: NA; j_call: TRBJ2-1; v_call: TRBV10-3
cdr3_nt: TGCGCCAGCAGTCAGCCAAATACGACTAGCGGGAGGGCCTACAATGAGCAGTTCTTC; cdr3_aa: CASSQPNTTSGRAYNEQFF; cdr3_length: 19; clone_size: NA; d_call: TRBD2; j_call: TRBJ2-1; v_call: TRBV23-1
cdr3_nt: TGTGCCAGCAGCACCTCAACAGTCTCCGAGCAGTACTTC; cdr3_aa: CASSTSTVSEQYF; cdr3_length: 13; clone_size: once; d_call: NA; j_call: TRBJ2-7; v_call: TRBV7-3
cdr3_nt: TGTGCCAGCAGTAGGGGACAGGAGAACACTGAAGCTTTCTTT; cdr3_aa: CASSRGQENTEAFF; cdr3_length: 14; clone_size: NA; d_call: TRBD1; j_call: TRBJ1-1; v_call: TRBV27
cdr3_nt: TGTGCCAGCAGCTCCCGACTGGCGGGGCAAGAGACCCAGTACTTC; cdr3_aa: CASSSRLAGQETQYF; cdr3_length: 15; clone_size: NA; d_call: NA; j_call: TRBJ2-5; v_call: TRBV5-4
cdr3_nt: TGTGCCAGCAGTCCGGGGGACAGGGATAATTCACCCCTCCACTTT; cdr3_aa: CASSPGDRDNSPLHF; cdr3_length: 15; clone_size: NA; d_call: TRBD1; j_call: TRBJ1-6; v_call: TRBV28
cdr3_nt: TGTGCCAGCAGTCCGCAGCCTTCAAATGAAAAACTGTTTTTT; cdr3_aa: CASSPQPSNEKLFF; cdr3_length: 14; clone_size: NA; d_call: NA; j_call: TRBJ1-4; v_call: TRBV28
cdr3_nt: TGCGCCAGCAGCCGGGTGCCTGGACAGGGGGGTGAGCAGTTCTTC; cdr3_aa: CASSRVPGQGGEQFF; cdr3_length: 15; clone_size: NA; d_call: TRBD1; j_call: TRBJ2-1; v_call: TRBV4-1
cdr3_nt: TGTGCCATCAGTGAAGGGATTGGGGGAAACACCATATATTTT; cdr3_aa: CAISEGIGGNTIYF; cdr3_length: 14; clone_size: once; d_call: NA; j_call: TRBJ1-3; v_call: TRBV10-3
cdr3_nt: TGCGCCAGCAAACCAGGACAGGGGCTAAACTATGGCTACACCTTC; cdr3_aa: CASKPGQGLNYGYTF; cdr3_length: 15; clone_size: NA; d_call: TRBD1; j_call: TRBJ1-2; v_call: TRBV23-1
cdr3_nt: TGTGCCAGTAGTATCGGCAGGGGTAACTACGAGCAGTACTTC; cdr3_aa: CASSIGRGNYEQYF; cdr3_length: 14; clone_size: NA; d_call: NA; j_call: TRBJ2-7; v_call: TRBV19
cdr3_nt: TGTGCCTGGAGTCTACAGAGCAATCAGCCCCAGCATTTT; cdr3_aa: CAWSLQSNQPQHF; cdr3_length: 13; clone_size: many; d_call: NA; j_call: TRBJ1-5; v_call: TRBV30
cdr3_nt: TGTGCCAGCCGCAGGGACCCGAACACTGAAGCTTTCTTT; cdr3_aa: CASRRDPNTEAFF; cdr3_length: 13; clone_size: once; d_call: NA; j_call: TRBJ1-1; v_call: TRBV6-4
cdr3_nt: TGTGCCAGTGGGGCGGGAGGTGGCACGCAGTATTTT; cdr3_aa: CASGAGGGTQYF; cdr3_length: 12; clone_size: NA; d_call: TRBD2; j_call: TRBJ2-3; v_call: TRBV11-3
cdr3_nt: TGTGCCAGCAGCCTCACGGGACAGGGGGCCGTCGGCAATCAGCCCCAGCATTTT; cdr3_aa: CASSLTGQGAVGNQPQHF; cdr3_length: 18; clone_size: once; d_call: TRBD1; j_call: TRBJ1-5; v_call: TRBV5-4
cdr3_nt: TGTGCCAGTAGTTGGATTCGGGAGAACACCGGGGAGCTGTTTTTT; cdr3_aa: CASSWIRENTGELFF; cdr3_length: 15; clone_size: NA; d_call: NA; j_call: TRBJ2-2; v_call: TRBV19
cdr3_nt: TGTGCCACGAAAGGTGGGAGACAGGCTAATTCACCCCTCCACTTT; cdr3_aa: CATKGGRQANSPLHF; cdr3_length: 15; clone_size: NA; d_call: NA; j_call: TRBJ1-6; v_call: TRBV27
cdr3_nt: TGTGCCAGCAGCTTGCAGGCAGGGTACGGAAACACCATATATTTT; cdr3_aa: CASSLQAGYGNTIYF; cdr3_length: 15; clone_size: NA; d_call: NA; j_call: TRBJ1-3; v_call: TRBV7-7
cdr3_nt: TGTGCCAGCAGCTTGGTAGGGTATGATGGCTACACCTTC; cdr3_aa: CASSLVGYDGYTF; cdr3_length: 13; clone_size: NA; d_call: NA; j_call: TRBJ1-2; v_call: TRBV5-4
cdr3_nt: TGTGCCAGCAGCCGACCCGACAGATATATCTATGGCTACACCTTC; cdr3_aa: CASSRPDRYIYGYTF; cdr3_length: 15; clone_size: once; d_call: NA; j_call: TRBJ1-2; v_call: TRBV5-4
cdr3_nt: TGTGCATCACTTAGGGGGCAGGGCCACTTATCGAACACCGGGGAGCTGTTTTTT; cdr3_aa: CASLRGQGHLSNTGELFF; cdr3_length: 18; clone_size: few; d_call: TRBD1; j_call: TRBJ2-2; v_call: TRBV2
cdr3_nt: TGCGCCAGCCGGGAAATAGCCCCAATGAACACCGGGGAGCTGTTTTTT; cdr3_aa: CASREIAPMNTGELFF; cdr3_length: 16; clone_size: NA; d_call: NA; j_call: TRBJ2-2; v_call: TRBV4-3
cdr3_nt: TGCGCCAGCAGCCAAGATGTAAAAGTGAACACTGAAGCTTTCTTT; cdr3_aa: CASSQDVKVNTEAFF; cdr3_length: 15; clone_size: NA; d_call: NA; j_call: TRBJ1-1; v_call: TRBV4-3